The clone carrying this T cell receptor beta chain was recorded many times. The sample belongs to a study of T cells in Graves' hyperthyroidism and ophthalmopathy. Regions amplified from RNA transcripts were the TCR beta CDR3 regions. First-round RT-PCR targeting the TCR CDR3 was performed with the HTBI primer set. TCRdb recomputed calls from the multiplex PCR reads with MiXCR, one row per CDR3 protein. The sample has about 350,000 distinct CDR3 sequences, 14% seen once. CDR1 and CDR2 from the germline V gene are SGHKS and YYEKEE (reference sequence). V was shortened by 0 bases and J by 2 bases, with 10 bases between the two germline ends. The CDR3 has 15 amino acids. Reasons for excluding patients were uncontrolled infection, other autoimmune disease, pregnancy or lactation. Clinical symptoms, serum thyroxine and TRAb, thyroid ultrasound and orbital computed tomography together formed the diagnostic basis.

The source material was blood. This TCR came from a woman in her 30s with Graves' hyperthyroidism. V is TRBV5-5 and J is TRBJ2-3; D uncertain. CDR3 region: CASSLVPGSTDTQYF. The CDR3 nucleotides are TGTGCCAGCAGCTTGGTTCCAGGCTCCACAGATACGCAGTATTTT.